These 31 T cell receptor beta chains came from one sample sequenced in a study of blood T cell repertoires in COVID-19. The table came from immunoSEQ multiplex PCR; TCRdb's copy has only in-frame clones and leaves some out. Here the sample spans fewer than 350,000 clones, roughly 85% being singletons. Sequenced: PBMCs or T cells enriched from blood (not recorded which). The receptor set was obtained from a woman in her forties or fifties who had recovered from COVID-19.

Written as DNA, the CDR3 is TGTGCCAGTAGGACCGGGACAGTGAATTCACCCCTCCACTTT. This codes for CASRTGTVNSPLHF. V is TRBV19 and J is TRBJ1-6; 7 bases line up with TRBD1. Germline V gene lookup returns CDR1 LNHDA and CDR2 SQIVND (reference sequence). This CDR3 comprises 14 residues. V dropped 6 bases and J dropped 7; count of bases not matched to a gene: 6.

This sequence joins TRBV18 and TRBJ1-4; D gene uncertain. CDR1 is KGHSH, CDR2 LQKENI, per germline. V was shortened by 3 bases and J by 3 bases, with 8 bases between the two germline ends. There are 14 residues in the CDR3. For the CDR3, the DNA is TGTGCCAGCTCACCTCTGGCGGCTAATGAAAAACTGTTTTTT. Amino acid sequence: CASSPLAANEKLFF.

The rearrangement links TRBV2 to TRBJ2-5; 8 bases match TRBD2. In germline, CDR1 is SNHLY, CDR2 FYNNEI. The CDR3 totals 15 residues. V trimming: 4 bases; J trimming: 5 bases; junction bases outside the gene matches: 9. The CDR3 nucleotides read TGTGCCAGCAGTGCGCCGGCTAGCGGGCGGGAGACCCAGTACTTC. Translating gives CASSAPASGRETQYF.

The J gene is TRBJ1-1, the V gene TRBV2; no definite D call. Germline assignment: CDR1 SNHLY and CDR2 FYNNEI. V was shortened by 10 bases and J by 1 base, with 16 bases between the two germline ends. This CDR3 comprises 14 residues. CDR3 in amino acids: CATSREGPNTEAFF. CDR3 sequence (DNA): TGTGCCACCTCGAGGGAGGGCCCGAACACTGAAGCTTTCTTT.

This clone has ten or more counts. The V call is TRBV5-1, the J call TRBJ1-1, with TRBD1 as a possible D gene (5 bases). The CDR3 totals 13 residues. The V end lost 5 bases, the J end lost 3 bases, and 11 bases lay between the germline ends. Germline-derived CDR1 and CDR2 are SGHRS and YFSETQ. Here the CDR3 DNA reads TGCGCCAGCAGTAAGTTAGGGGACACTGAAGCTTTCTTT. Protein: CASSKLGDTEAFF. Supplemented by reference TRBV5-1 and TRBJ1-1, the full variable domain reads KAGVTQTPRYLIKTRGQQVTLSCSPISGHRSVSWYQQTPGQGLQFLFEYFSETQRNKGNFPGRFSGRQFSNSRSEMNVSTLELGDSALYLCASSKLGDTEAFFGQGTRLTVV.

The CDR3: CASSQGGQQPQHF. Here the CDR3 DNA reads TGTGCCAGCAGCCAAGGGGGGCAACAGCCCCAGCATTTT. The V call is TRBV3-1 (or the pseudogene TRBV3-2), the J call TRBJ1-5; D is possibly TRBD1 (6 bases). The CDR3 has 13 residues. Germline CDR1 and CDR2: LGHDT and YNNKEL (reference sequence). The V gene lost 1 base and the J gene lost 7 bases, with 8 bases spanning the gap.

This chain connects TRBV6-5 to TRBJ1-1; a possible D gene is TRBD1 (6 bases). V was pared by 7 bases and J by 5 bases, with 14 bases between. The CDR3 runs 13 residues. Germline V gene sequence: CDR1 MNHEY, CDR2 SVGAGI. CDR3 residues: CASIRDRGTEAFF. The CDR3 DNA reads TGTGCCAGCATCCGAGATAGGGGGACTGAAGCTTTCTTT.

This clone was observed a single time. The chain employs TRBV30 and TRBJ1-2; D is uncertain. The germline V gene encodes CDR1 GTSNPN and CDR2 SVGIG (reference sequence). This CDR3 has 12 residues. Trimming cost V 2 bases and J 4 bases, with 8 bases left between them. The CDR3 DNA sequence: TGTGCCTGGAGTATCCGTAGCTATGGCTACACCTTC. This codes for CAWSIRSYGYTF.

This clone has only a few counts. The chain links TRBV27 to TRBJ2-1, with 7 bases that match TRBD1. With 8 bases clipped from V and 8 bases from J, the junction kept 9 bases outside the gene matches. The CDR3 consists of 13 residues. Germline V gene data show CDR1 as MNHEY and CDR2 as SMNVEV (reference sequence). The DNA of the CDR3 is TGTGCCAGCGGGAAACAGGGGCTACATGAGCAGTTCTTC. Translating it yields CASGKQGLHEQFF.

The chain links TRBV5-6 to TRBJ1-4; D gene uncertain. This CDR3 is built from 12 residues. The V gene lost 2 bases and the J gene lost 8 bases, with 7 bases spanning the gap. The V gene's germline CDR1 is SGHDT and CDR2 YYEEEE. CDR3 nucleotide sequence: TGTGCCAGCAGCTTAAACGGGGAAAAACTGTTTTTT. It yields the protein CASSLNGEKLFF.

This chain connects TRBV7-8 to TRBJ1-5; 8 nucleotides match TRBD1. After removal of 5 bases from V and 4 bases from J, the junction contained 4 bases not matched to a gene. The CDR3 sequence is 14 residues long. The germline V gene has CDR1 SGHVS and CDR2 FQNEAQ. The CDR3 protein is CASSLRTGNQPQHF. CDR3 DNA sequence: TGTGCCAGCAGCCTCCGGACAGGGAATCAGCCCCAGCATTTT. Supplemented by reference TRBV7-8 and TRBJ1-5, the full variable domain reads GAGVSQSPRYKVAKRGQDVALRCDPISGHVSLFWYQQALGQGPEFLTYFQNEAQLDKSGLPSDRFFAERPEGSVSTLKIQRTQQEDSAVYLCASSLRTGNQPQHFGDGTRLSIL.

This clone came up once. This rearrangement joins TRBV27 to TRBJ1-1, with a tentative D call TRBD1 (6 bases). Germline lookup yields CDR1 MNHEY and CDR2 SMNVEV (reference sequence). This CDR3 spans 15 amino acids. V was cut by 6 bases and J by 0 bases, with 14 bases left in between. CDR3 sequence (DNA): TGTGCCAGCAGCTTAGGGGGGACCTTGAACACTGAAGCTTTCTTT. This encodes CASSLGGTLNTEAFF.

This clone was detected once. The CDR3 sequence is CASSSESSGSAQFF. The DNA for the CDR3 is TGTGCCAGCAGCTCAGAATCTAGCGGGAGCGCCCAGTTCTTC. This chain joins TRBV5-4 and TRBJ2-1; 10 nucleotides agree with TRBD2. The CDR3 runs to 14 residues. CDR1 and CDR2 from the germline V gene are SGHNT and YYREEE (reference sequence). J was trimmed by 13 bases and V by 3 bases; bases with no gene match: 10.

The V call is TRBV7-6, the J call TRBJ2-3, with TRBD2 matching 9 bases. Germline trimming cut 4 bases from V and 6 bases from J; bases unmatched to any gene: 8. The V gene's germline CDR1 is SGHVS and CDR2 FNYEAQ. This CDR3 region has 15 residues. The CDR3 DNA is TGTGCCAGCAGCTCCCTGGGCGGGAGGGGGGATACGCAGTATTTT. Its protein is CASSSLGGRGDTQYF. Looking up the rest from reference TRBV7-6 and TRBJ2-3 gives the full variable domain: GAGVSQSPRYKVTKRGQDVALRCDPISGHVSLYWYRQALGQGPEFLTYFNYEAQQDKSGLPNDRFSAERPEGSISTLTIQRTEQRDSAMYRCASSSLGGRGDTQYFGPGTRLTVL.

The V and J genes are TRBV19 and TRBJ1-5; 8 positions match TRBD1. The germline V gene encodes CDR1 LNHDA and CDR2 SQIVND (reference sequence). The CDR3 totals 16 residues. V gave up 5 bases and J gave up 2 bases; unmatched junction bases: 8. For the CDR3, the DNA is TGTGCCAGTAGTCCCGGGACAGGTCCAGGCAATCAGCCCCAGCATTTT. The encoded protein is CASSPGTGPGNQPQHF.

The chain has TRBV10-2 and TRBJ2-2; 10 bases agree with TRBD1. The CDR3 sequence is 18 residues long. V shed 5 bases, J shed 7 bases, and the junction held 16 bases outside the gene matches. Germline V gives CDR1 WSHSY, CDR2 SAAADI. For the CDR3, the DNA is TGCGCCAGCAGTCCCCGGGGGGACAGGGGCATAGTCGTCGGGGAGCTGTTTTTT. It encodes CASSPRGDRGIVVGELFF.

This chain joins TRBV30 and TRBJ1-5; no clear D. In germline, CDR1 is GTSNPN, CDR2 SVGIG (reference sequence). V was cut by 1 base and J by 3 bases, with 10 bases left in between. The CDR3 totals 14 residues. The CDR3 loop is CAWSALRDNQPQHF. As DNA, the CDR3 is TGTGCCTGGAGTGCCCTCCGGGACAATCAGCCCCAGCATTTT.

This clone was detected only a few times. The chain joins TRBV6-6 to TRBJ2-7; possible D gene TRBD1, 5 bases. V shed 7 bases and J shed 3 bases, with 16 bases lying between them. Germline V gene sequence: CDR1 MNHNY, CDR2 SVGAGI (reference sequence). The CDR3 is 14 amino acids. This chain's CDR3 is CASTKGSNLYEQYF. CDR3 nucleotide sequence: TGTGCCAGCACTAAGGGGTCGAATCTCTACGAGCAGTACTTC.

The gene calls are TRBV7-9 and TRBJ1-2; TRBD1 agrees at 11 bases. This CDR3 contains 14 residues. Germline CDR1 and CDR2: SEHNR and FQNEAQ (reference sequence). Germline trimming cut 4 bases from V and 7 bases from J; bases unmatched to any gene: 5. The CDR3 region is CASSSGQGEGGYTF. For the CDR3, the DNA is TGTGCCAGCAGCTCGGGACAGGGGGAGGGTGGCTACACCTTC.

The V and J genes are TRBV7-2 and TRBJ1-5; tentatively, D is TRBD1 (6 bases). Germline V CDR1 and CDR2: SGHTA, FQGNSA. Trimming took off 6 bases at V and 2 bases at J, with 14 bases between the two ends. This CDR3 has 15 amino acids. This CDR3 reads CASRPAGAGNQPQHF. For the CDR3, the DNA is TGTGCCAGCAGGCCAGCAGGGGCAGGCAATCAGCCCCAGCATTTT.

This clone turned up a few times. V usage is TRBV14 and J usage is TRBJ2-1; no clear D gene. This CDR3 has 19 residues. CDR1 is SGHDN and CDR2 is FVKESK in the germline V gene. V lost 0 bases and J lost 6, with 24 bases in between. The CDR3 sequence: CASSQDIRATTKVRNEQFF. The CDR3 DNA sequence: TGTGCCAGCAGCCAAGATATCCGCGCCACTACGAAAGTACGCAATGAGCAGTTCTTC.

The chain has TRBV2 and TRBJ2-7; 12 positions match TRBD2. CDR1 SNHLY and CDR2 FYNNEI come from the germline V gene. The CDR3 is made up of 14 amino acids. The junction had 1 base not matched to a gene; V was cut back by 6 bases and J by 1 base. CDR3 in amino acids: CASRGLAGSYEQYF. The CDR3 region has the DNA TGTGCCAGCAGAGGACTAGCGGGATCCTACGAGCAGTACTTC.

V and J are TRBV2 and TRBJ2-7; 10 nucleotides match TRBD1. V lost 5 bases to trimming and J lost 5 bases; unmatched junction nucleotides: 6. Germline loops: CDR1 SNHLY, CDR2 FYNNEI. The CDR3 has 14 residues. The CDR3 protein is CASSRTGGFDEQYF. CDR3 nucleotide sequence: TGTGCCAGCAGTCGGACAGGGGGATTTGACGAGCAGTACTTC.

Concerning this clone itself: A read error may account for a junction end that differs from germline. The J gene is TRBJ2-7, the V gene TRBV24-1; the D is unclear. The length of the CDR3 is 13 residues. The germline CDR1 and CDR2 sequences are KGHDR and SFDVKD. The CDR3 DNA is TGTGCCACCAGTGTCCCTTCCTCCCACGAGCAGTACTTC. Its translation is CATSVPSSHEQYF.

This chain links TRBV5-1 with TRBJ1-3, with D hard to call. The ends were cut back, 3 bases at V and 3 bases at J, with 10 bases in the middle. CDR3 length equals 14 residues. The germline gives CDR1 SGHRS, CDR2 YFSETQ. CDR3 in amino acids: CASSYGENGNTIYF. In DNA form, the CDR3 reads TGCGCCAGCAGCTACGGGGAAAATGGAAACACCATATATTTT.

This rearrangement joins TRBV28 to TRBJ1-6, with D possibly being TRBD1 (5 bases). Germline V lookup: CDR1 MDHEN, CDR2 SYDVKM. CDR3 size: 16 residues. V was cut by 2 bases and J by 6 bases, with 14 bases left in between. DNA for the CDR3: TGTGCCAGCAGTTTAGCCGGGGGTCCGGGTAATTCACCCCTCCACTTT. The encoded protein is CASSLAGGPGNSPLHF.

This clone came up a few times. CDR3 residues: CASKGQEVTEAFF. The CDR3 DNA is TGTGCCAGCAAGGGACAGGAGGTGACTGAAGCTTTCTTT. The chain employs TRBV7-2 and TRBJ1-1; 8 nucleotides line up with TRBD1. Germline loops: CDR1 SGHTA, CDR2 FQGNSA. Trimming cost V 7 bases and J 5 bases; bases outside gene matches: 6. The CDR3 loop spans 13 amino acids.

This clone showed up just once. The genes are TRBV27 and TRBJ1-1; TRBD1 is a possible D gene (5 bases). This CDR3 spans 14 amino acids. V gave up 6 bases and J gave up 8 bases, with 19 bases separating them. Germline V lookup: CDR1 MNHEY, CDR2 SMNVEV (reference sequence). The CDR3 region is CASRPAGRGAEAFF. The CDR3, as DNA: TGTGCCAGCAGACCCGCAGGACGTGGGGCAGAAGCTTTCTTT.

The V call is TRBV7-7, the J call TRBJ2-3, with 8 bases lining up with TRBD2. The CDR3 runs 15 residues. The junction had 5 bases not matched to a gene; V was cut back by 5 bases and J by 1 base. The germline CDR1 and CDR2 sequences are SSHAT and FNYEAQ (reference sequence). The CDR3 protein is CASSRTTSGTDTQYF. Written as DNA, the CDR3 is TGTGCCAGCAGCCGTACGACTAGCGGCACAGATACGCAGTATTTT.

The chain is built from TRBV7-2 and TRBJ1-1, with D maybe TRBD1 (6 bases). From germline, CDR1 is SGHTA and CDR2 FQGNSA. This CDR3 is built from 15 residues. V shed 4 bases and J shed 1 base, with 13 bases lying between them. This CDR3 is CASSWTGTTNTEAFF. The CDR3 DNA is TGTGCCAGCAGCTGGACCGGGACAACGAACACTGAAGCTTTCTTT.

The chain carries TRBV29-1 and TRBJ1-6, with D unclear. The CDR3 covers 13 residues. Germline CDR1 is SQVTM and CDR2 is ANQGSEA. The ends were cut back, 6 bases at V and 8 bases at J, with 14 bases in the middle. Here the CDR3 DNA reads TGCAGCGTGCGGGATTCTGGCGATTCACCCCTCCACTTT. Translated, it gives CSVRDSGDSPLHF.